The sequence of this T cell receptor (beta chain) was determined in a study of cytomegalovirus exposure and HLA in healthy donors. Whole-study results and caveats: Only CMV serostatus was available as immune exposure information. In an earlier analysis, productive rearrangement rates for most beta V segments clustered near 87% or 30%. Listed as cytomegalovirus-associated were more than 150 TCR beta chains.

The CDR3 runs 15 residues. Germline V gene sequence: CDR1 MNHEY, CDR2 SVGAGI. This cohort consisted of healthy bone marrow donors. As for this clone: Antigen unknown.

The primer mix had 60 Vbeta and 13 Jbeta primers. The protocol was immunoSEQ multiplex PCR, while the TCRdb copy is restricted to in-frame clones and leaves out a portion. The table shows about 270,000 clones, with 86% occurring only once. This sequence joins TRBV6-5 and TRBJ2-5, with 8 positions matching TRBD2. The closer fit of TRBJ2-7 to the DNA end suggests the J call may be wrong. Sequenced input: PBMCs. This TCR was sampled from a man aged 35-49 years in good health and CMV-seropositive. CDR3 protein: CASTRGTSAPYEQYF. The CDR3, as DNA: TGTGCCAGCACCCGTGGGACTAGTGCCCCCTACGAGCAGTACTTC.